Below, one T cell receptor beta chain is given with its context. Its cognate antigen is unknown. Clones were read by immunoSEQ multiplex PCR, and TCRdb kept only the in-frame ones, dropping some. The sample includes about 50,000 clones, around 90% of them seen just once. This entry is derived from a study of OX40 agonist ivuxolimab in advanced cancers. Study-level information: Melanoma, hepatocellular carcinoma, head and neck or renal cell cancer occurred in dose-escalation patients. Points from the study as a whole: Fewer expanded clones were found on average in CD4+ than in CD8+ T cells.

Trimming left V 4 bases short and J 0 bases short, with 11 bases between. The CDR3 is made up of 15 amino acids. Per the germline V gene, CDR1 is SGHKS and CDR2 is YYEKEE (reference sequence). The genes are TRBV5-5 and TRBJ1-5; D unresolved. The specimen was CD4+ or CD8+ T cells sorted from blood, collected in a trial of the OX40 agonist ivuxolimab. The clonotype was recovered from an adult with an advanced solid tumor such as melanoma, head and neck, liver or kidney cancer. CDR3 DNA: TGTGCCAGCAGCCCGTCCGTTAATAGCAATCAGCCCCAGCATTTT. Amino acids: CASSPSVNSNQPQHF.